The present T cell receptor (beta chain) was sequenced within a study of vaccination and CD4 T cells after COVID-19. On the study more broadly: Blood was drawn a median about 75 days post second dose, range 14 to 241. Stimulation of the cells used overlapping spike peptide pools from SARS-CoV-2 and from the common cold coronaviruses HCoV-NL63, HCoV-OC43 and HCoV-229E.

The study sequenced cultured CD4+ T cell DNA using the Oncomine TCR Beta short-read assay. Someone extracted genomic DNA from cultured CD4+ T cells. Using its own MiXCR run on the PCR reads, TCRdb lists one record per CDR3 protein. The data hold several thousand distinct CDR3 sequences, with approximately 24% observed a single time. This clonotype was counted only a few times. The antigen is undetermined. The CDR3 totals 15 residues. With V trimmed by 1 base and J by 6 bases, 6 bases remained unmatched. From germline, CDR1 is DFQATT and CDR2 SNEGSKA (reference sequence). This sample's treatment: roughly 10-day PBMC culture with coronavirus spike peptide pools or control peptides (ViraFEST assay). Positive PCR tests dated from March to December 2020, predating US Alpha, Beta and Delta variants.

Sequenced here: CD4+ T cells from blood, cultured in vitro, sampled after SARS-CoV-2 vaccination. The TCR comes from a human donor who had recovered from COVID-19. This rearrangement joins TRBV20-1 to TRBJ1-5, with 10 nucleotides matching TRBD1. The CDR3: CSARVATGGGQPQHF. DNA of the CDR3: TGCAGTGCTAGAGTGGCGACAGGGGGCGGTCAGCCCCAGCATTTT.